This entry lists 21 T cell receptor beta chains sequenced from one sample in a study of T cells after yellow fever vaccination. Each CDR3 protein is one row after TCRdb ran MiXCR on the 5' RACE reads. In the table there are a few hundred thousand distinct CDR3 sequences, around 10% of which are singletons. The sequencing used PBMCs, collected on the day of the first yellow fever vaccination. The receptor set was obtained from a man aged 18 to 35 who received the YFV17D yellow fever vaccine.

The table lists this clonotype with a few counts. In DNA form, the CDR3 reads TGCAGTGCTAGAGATTGGGTCAGCGGATCCACTGACTACGAGCAGTACTTC. This gives the protein CSARDWVSGSTDYEQYF. The V call is TRBV20-1, the J call TRBJ2-7, with D perhaps matching TRBD2 (5 bases). CDR3 size: 17 residues. Germline values: CDR1 DFQATT, CDR2 SNEGSKA (reference sequence). V was trimmed by 0 bases and J by 3 bases, leaving 21 bases between them.

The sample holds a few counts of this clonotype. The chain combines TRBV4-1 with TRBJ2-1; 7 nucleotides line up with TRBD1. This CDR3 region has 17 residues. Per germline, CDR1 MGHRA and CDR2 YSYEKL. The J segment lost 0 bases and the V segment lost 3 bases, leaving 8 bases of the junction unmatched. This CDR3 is CASSQTPGQNSYNEQFF. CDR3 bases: TGCGCCAGCAGCCAGACGCCGGGACAGAACTCCTACAATGAGCAGTTCTTC.

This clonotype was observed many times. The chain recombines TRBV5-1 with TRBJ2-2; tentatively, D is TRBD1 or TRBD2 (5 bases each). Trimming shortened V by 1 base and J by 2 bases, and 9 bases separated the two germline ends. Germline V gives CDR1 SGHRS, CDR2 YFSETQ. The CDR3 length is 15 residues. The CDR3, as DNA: TGCGCCAGCAGCTTGTTTGGGGGAAACACCGGGGAGCTGTTTTTT. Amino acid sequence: CASSLFGGNTGELFF.

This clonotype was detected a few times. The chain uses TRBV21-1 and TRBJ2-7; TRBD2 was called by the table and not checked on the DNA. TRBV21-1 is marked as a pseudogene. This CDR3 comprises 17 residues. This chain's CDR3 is CASSILSGDGTPYEQYV. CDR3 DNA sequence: TGTGCCAGCAGCATCCTCTCGGGAGATGGGACCCCCTACGAGCAGTACGTC.

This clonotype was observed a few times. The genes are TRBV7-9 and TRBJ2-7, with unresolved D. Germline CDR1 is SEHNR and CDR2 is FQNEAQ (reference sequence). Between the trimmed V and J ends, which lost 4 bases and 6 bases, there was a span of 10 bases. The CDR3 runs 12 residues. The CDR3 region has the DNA TGTGCCAGCAGCTCAGGATTTTCCGAGCAGTACGTC. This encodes CASSSGFSEQYV.

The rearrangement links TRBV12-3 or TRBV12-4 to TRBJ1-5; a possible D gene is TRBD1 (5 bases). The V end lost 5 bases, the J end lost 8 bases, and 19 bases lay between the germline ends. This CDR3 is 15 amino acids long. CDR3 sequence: CASSLGTPVREPQHF. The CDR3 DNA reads TGTGCCAGCAGTCTCGGGACCCCAGTCAGAGAGCCCCAGCATTTT.

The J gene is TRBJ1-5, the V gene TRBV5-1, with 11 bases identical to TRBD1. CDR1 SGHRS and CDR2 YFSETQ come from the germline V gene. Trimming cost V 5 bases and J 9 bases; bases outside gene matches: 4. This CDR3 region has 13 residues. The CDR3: CASREDRGRPQHF. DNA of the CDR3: TGCGCCAGCAGGGAGGACAGGGGGCGGCCCCAGCATTTT.

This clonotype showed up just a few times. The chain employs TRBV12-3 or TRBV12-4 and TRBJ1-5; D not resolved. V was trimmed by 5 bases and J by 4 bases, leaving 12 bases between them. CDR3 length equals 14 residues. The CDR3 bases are TGTGCCAGCAGTAACCGGGCCGTTAATCAGCCCCAGCATTTT. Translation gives CASSNRAVNQPQHF.

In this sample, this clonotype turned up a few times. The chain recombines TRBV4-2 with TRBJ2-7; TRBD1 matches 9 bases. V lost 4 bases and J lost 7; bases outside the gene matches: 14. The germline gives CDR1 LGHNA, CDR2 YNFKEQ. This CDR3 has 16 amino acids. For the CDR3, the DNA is TGTGCCAGCAGCCCTTATGGGGAGGGACAGGGAGTGGAGCAGTACTTC. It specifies CASSPYGEGQGVEQYF.

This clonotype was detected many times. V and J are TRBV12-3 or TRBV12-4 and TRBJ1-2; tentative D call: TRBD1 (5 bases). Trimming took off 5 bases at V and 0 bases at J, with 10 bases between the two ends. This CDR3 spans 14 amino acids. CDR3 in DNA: TGTGCCAGCAGTAGCGGGACTTCTAACTATGGCTACACCTTC. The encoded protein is CASSSGTSNYGYTF.

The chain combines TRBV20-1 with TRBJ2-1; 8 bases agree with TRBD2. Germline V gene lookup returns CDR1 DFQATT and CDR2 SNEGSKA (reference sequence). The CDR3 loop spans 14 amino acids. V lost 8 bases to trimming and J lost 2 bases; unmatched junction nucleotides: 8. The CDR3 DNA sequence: TGCAGTCCCCTCACTAGCGGCCCCTACAATGAGCAGTTCTTC. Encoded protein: CSPLTSGPYNEQFF.

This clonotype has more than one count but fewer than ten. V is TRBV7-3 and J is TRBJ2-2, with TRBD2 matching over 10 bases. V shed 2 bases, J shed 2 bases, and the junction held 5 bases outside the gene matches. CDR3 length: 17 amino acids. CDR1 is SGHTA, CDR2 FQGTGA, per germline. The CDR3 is CASSLSTSGANTGELFF. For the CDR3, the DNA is TGTGCCAGCAGCTTATCTACTAGCGGGGCTAACACCGGGGAGCTGTTTTTT.

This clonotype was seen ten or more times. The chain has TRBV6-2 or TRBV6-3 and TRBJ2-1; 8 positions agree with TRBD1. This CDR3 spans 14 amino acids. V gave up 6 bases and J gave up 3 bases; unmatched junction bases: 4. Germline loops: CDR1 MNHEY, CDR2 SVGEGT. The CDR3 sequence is CASRGQGHYNEQFF. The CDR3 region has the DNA TGTGCCAGCAGAGGACAGGGACACTACAATGAGCAGTTCTTC.

CDR3: CASSQVGTGQYNEQFF. The CDR3 coding sequence is TGCGCCAGCAGCCAAGTTGGGACGGGCCAATACAATGAGCAGTTCTTC. The chain links TRBV4-1 to TRBJ2-1; D may be TRBD1 or TRBD2 (5 bases each). Germline lookup yields CDR1 MGHRA and CDR2 YSYEKL. The CDR3 sequence is 16 residues long. Trimming stripped 1 base from V and 4 bases from J, with 14 bases between.

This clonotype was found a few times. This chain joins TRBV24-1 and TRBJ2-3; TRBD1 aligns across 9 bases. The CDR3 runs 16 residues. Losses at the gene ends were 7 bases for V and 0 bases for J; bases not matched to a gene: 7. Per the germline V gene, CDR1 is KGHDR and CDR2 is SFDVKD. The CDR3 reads CATSPGTGRSTDTQYF. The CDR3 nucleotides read TGTGCCACCAGCCCCGGGACAGGGCGCAGCACAGATACGCAGTATTTT.

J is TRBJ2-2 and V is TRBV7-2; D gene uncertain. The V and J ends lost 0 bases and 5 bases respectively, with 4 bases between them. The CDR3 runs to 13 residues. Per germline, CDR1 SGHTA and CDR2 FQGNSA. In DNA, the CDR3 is TGTGCCAGCAGCTTAGCTTGGACCGGGGAGCTGTTTTTT. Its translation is CASSLAWTGELFF. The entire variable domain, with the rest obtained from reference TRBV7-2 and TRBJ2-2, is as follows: GAGVSQSPSNKVTEKGKDVELRCDPISGHTALYWYRQSLGQGLEFLIYFQGNSAPDKSGLPSDRFSAERTGGSVSTLTIQRTQQEDSAVYLCASSLAWTGELFFGEGSRLTVL.

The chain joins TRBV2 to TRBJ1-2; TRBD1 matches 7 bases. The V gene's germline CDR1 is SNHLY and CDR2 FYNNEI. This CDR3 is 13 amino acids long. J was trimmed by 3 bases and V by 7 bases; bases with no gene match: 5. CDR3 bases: TGTGCCAGCAAGGGACAGTGTGACTATGGCTACACCTTC. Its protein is CASKGQCDYGYTF.

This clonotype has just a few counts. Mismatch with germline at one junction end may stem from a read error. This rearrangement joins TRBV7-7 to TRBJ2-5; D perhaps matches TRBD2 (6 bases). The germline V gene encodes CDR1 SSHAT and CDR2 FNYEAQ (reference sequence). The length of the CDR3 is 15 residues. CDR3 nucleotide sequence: TGTGCTAGCAGCCGAACAGGACAAGGAGGGGAGACCCAGTACTTC. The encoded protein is CASSRTGQGGETQYF.

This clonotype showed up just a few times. The CDR3 here is CARLKGGGPSYEQYV. CDR3 coding DNA: TGTGCCAGACTCAAGGGAGGGGGCCCCTCCTACGAGCAGTACGTC. This chain links TRBV28 with TRBJ2-7, with D possibly being TRBD1 or TRBD2 (7 bases each). The CDR3 contains 15 residues. Germline V gene sequence: CDR1 MDHEN, CDR2 SYDVKM. With 9 bases removed from V and 0 bases from J, the gap between germline ends came to 18 bases.

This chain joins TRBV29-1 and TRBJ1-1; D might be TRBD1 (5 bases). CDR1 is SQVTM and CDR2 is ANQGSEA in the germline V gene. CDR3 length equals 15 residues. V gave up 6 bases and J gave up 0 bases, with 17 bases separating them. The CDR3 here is CSVWDFGIMNTEAFF. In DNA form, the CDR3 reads TGCAGCGTATGGGACTTTGGGATCATGAACACTGAAGCTTTCTTT. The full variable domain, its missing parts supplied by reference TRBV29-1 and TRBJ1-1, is SAVISQKPSRDICQRGTSLTIQCQVDSQVTMMFWYRQQPGQSLTLIATANQGSEATYESGFVIDKFPISRPNLTFSTLTVSNMSPEDSSIYLCSVWDFGIMNTEAFFGQGTRLTVV.

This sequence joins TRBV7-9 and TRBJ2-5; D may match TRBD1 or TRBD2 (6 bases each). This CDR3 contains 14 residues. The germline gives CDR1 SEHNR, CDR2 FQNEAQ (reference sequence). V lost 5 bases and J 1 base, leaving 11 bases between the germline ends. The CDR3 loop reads CASSRGGLQETQYF. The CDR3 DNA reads TGTGCCAGCAGCCGAGGGGGACTCCAAGAGACCCAGTACTTC.